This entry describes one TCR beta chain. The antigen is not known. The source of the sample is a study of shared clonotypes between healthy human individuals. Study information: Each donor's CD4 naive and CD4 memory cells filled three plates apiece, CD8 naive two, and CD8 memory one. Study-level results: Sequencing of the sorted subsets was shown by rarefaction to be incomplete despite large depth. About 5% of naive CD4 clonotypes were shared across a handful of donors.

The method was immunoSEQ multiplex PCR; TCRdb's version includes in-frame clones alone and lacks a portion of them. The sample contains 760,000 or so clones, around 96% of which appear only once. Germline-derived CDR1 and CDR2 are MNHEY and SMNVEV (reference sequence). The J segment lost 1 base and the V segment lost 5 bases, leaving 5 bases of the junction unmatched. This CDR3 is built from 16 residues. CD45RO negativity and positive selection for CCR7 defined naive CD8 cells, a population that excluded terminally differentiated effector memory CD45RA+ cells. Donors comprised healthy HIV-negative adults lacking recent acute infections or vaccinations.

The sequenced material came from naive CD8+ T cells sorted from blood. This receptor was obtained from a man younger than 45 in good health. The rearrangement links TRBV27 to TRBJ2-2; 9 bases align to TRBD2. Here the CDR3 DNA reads TGTGCCAGCAGTGCGGGACTAGCTTTGAACACCGGGGAGCTGTTTTTT. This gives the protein CASSAGLALNTGELFF.